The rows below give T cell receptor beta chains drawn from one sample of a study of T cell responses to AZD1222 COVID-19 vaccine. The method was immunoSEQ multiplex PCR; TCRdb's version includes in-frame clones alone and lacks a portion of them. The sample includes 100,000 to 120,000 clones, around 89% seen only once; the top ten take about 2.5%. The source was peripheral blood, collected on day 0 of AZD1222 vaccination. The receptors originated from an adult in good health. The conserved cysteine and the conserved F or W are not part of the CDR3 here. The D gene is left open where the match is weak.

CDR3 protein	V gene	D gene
ASSLKSRNVNSPLH	TRBV5-6	NA
ASSLGGTLLDNEQF	TRBV11-3	NA
SATGGTEAF	TRBV20-1	NA
ASSVSGRGNTGELF	TRBV7-9	TRBD2
ASSPHTSSYNEQF	TRBV10-3	NA
AISDPPTLGQVYNEQF	TRBV10-3	TRBD1
ATRLQRGGEDGELF	TRBV11-2	NA
ASRSFSLGEAF	TRBV6-5	NA
ASRAGGLGTGELF	TRBV19	NA
ASSHLDRDTGELF	TRBV28	TRBD1
ASSAPTGYEQY	TRBV7-9	TRBD1
ASSLWVRAEAF	TRBV5-8	NA
ASRTWDRRQPQH	TRBV6-6	TRBD1
ASRLTATDTQY	TRBV11-2	NA
ASSPDGGQGIRGYT	TRBV6-4	NA
ASTPDFSGNTIY	TRBV19	NA
ASSPSPGGSYEQY	TRBV27	NA
ASSQGRTAETGELF	TRBV18	NA
ASSEYRQGGGNEQF	TRBV25-1	TRBD1
ASSNDRRSYEQY	TRBV5-1	NA
ASSPGPIQDEQF	TRBV18	NA
ASSAQGDEQF	TRBV2	NA
ASSPSRDRMYTEAF	TRBV7-8	TRBD1
ASSFWVGRGDEKLF	TRBV28	NA
ASSRGGFEKLF	TRBV2	TRBD1
ASSADPRVETQY	TRBV9	NA
SASVSGTNTGELF	TRBV20-1	TRBD2
ASSPTPPAGGNEQF	TRBV9	TRBD2
ASSLAPLAGETQY	TRBV7-9	TRBD2
ASIRDGYEQF	TRBV2	NA
ASSLGGGNQPQH	TRBV7-9	NA
ASSLFGPGGPGNEQF	TRBV7-2	TRBD2
ASSTVSNTEAF	TRBV19	NA
ASSQVYSGTSRYGYT	TRBV4-1	NA
ARNPGTSGGRSYNEQF	TRBV2	TRBD2
ASSYSGGYTEAF	TRBV6-2/TRBV6-3	NA
ASSGGEDGTGELF	TRBV28	TRBD2
ASSLNRGDSEAF	TRBV6-5	NA
ASGLTRDTQY	TRBV10-2	NA
ASSELAAPEAF	TRBV25-1	NA